A single sample gave rise to the 18 T cell receptor beta chains below, sequenced in a study of T cell responses to AZD1222 COVID-19 vaccine. The method was immunoSEQ multiplex PCR; TCRdb's version includes in-frame clones alone and lacks a portion of them. The sample includes 90,000 to 120,000 clones, 75% to 95% seen only once; the top ten take 5.5% to 7%. Specimen: peripheral blood, collected 28 days after the second AZD1222 dose. These receptor sequences come from an adult who received the AZD1222 COVID-19 vaccine.

V is TRBV24-1 and J is TRBJ2-1; 9 bases map to TRBD2. Germline lookup yields CDR1 KGHDR and CDR2 SFDVKD. The J segment lost 7 bases and the V segment lost 4 bases, leaving 13 bases of the junction unmatched. The CDR3 contains 17 residues. The CDR3 region is CATSDSAGGSGRNEQFF. The CDR3 DNA follows: TGTGCCACCAGTGACTCGGCGGGGGGTAGCGGGAGAAATGAGCAGTTCTTC.

The J gene is TRBJ2-5, the V gene TRBV5-4; D is undetermined. The V end was cut by 0 bases, the J end by 3 bases, with 0 bases between. CDR1 SGHNT and CDR2 YYREEE come from the germline V gene (reference sequence). The CDR3 totals 11 residues. CDR3 DNA sequence: TGTGCCAGCAGCTTGGAAGAGACCCAGTACTTC. Protein: CASSLEETQYF.

The CDR3 region has the DNA TGTGCCAGCAGCCAAGATAGTGGCGGGAGCTCCTACAATGAGCAGTTCTTC. Translating it yields CASSQDSGGSSYNEQFF. This chain joins TRBV4-2 and TRBJ2-1; 7 nucleotides agree with TRBD2. CDR1 is LGHNA, CDR2 YNFKEQ, per germline. J was trimmed by 0 bases and V by 0 bases; bases with no gene match: 5. The CDR3 totals 17 residues.

This chain joins TRBV5-6 and TRBJ1-1; D is uncertain. Per germline, CDR1 SGHDT and CDR2 YYEEEE. CDR3 size: 14 residues. Trimming stripped 0 bases from V and 1 base from J, with 7 bases between. The CDR3 protein is CASSLGRTNTEAFF. As DNA, the CDR3 is TGTGCCAGCAGCTTGGGCAGGACGAACACTGAAGCTTTCTTT.

The sample holds one count of this clone. One end of the junction does not line up with germline, which may come from a read error. The V call is TRBV7-7, the J call TRBJ2-3; D remains ambiguous. Germline V lookup: CDR1 SSHAT, CDR2 FNYEAQ (reference sequence). CDR3 length: 13 residues. For the CDR3, the DNA is TGTGCTAGCAGCTCTACCCGCACAGATACGCAGTATTTT. Its protein product is CASSSTRTDTQYF.

J is TRBJ2-7 and V is TRBV21-1. TRBV21-1 has pseudogene status. The CDR3 has 14 residues. CDR3 amino acids: CASSKATLLYEQYF. In DNA form, the CDR3 reads TGTGCCAGCAGCAAAGCGACCCTCCTCTACGAGCAGTACTTC.

The CDR3: CAWSPDRGTQPQHF. In nucleotides, the CDR3 is TGTGCCTGGAGTCCGGACAGGGGAACTCAGCCCCAGCATTTT. This chain links TRBV30 with TRBJ1-5, with 9 bases matching TRBD1. V shed 2 bases and J 6 bases; nucleotides not matched to a gene: 5. The germline V gene encodes CDR1 GTSNPN and CDR2 SVGIG (reference sequence). The CDR3 loop spans 14 amino acids.

V and J are TRBV5-1 and TRBJ1-2; a possible D gene is TRBD1 (5 bases). The CDR3 spans 12 residues. The ends were cut back, 4 bases at V and 4 bases at J, with 8 bases in the middle. In germline, CDR1 is SGHRS, CDR2 YFSETQ. For the CDR3, the DNA is TGCGCCAGCAGCCGGGACCCCTATGGCTACACCTTC. Its protein product is CASSRDPYGYTF.

This clone was picked up a small number of times. This rearrangement joins TRBV6-5 to TRBJ1-2; weak D call: TRBD1 (5 bases). This CDR3 region has 14 residues. Germline values: CDR1 MNHEY, CDR2 SVGAGI. The ends were cut back, 0 bases at V and 7 bases at J, with 12 bases in the middle. The CDR3: CASSYSGGVGGYTF. The CDR3 coding sequence is TGTGCCAGCAGTTACTCAGGAGGGGTTGGTGGCTACACCTTC.

The gene calls are TRBV28 and TRBJ2-1; tentatively, D is TRBD1 or TRBD2 (6 bases each). V was cut by 3 bases and J by 1 base, with 13 bases left in between. Germline-derived CDR1 and CDR2 are MDHEN and SYDVKM. The CDR3 sequence is 16 residues long. The DNA of the CDR3 is TGTGCCAGCAGTTTTTCGGGGGCCTCGTCCTACAATGAGCAGTTCTTC. This codes for CASSFSGASSYNEQFF. The variable domain in full, completed from reference TRBV28 and TRBJ2-1, reads DVKVTQSSRYLVKRTGEKVFLECVQDMDHENMFWYRQDPGLGLRLIYFSYDVKMKEKGDIPEGYSVSREKKERFSLILESASTNQTSMYLCASSFSGASSYNEQFFGPGTRLTVL.

V and J are TRBV5-1 and TRBJ1-1; no reliable D call. This CDR3 spans 16 amino acids. Germline CDR1 is SGHRS and CDR2 is YFSETQ. Trimming stripped 4 bases from V and 0 bases from J, with 16 bases between. In nucleotides, the CDR3 is TGCGCCAGCAGCCACGGGCATTACGACTTGAACACTGAAGCTTTCTTT. Translated, it gives CASSHGHYDLNTEAFF.

The gene calls are TRBV4-3 and TRBJ1-6; D may be TRBD1 (6 bases). This CDR3 has 17 residues. The germline gives CDR1 LGHNA, CDR2 YSLEER. The ends were cut back, 1 base at V and 0 bases at J, with 10 bases in the middle. The CDR3 here is CASSQVFRGSYNSPLHF. The CDR3 coding sequence is TGCGCCAGCAGCCAAGTATTCAGGGGCTCCTATAATTCACCCCTCCACTTT.

The chain is built from TRBV18 and TRBJ2-7; 7 nucleotides align to TRBD2. Per germline, CDR1 KGHSH and CDR2 LQKENI. The CDR3 extends over 14 amino acids. V shed 6 bases and J 2 bases; nucleotides not matched to a gene: 7. The CDR3: CASSAGSGTYEQYF. The CDR3 bases are TGTGCCAGCTCTGCGGGGAGCGGGACCTACGAGCAGTACTTC.

This chain joins TRBV4-1 and TRBJ1-2; tentatively, D is TRBD1 (6 bases). Germline V gives CDR1 MGHRA, CDR2 YSYEKL. The CDR3 is 15 amino acids. Trimming removed 2 bases at V and 1 base at J, with 11 bases between. This CDR3 is CASSQLGGGNYGYTF. As DNA, the CDR3 is TGCGCCAGCAGCCAATTAGGGGGGGGTAACTATGGCTACACCTTC.

The J gene is TRBJ1-1, the V gene TRBV4-3; D is undetermined. The germline V gene has CDR1 LGHNA and CDR2 YSLEER. This CDR3 is 15 amino acids long. The V gene lost 1 base and the J gene lost 1 base, with 10 bases spanning the gap. CDR3 DNA sequence: TGCGCCAGCAGCCAAGCCTCCGATAAGAACACTGAAGCTTTCTTT. It specifies CASSQASDKNTEAFF.

This clone was observed a single time. The V and J genes are TRBV24-1 and TRBJ2-2; 10 nucleotides agree with TRBD1. CDR1 and CDR2 from the germline V gene are KGHDR and SFDVKD. V was pared by 4 bases and J by 5 bases, with 9 bases of the junction left unmatched. The CDR3 is 17 amino acids. The CDR3 nucleotides are TGTGCCACCAGTGACCCCAGGACAGGGGGTTCGACCGGGGAGCTGTTTTTT. The encoded protein is CATSDPRTGGSTGELFF.

The CDR3 DNA is TGTGCCAGCAGTGAATCCCCGGGACAGAGCTACGAGCAGTACTTC. This codes for CASSESPGQSYEQYF. V gene TRBV2 combines with J gene TRBJ2-7, with 7 bases lining up with TRBD1. Germline trimming cut 2 bases from V and 3 bases from J; bases unmatched to any gene: 7. The CDR3 is made up of 15 amino acids. Germline loops: CDR1 SNHLY, CDR2 FYNNEI.

The J gene is TRBJ1-4, the V gene TRBV2; D is possibly TRBD1 (6 bases). This CDR3 has 16 amino acids. V shed 5 bases and J shed 0 bases, with 13 bases lying between them. Germline values: CDR1 SNHLY, CDR2 FYNNEI. CDR3 DNA: TGTGCCAGCAGTCCAGGGGATAGGGCAACTAATGAAAAACTGTTTTTT. Translating gives CASSPGDRATNEKLFF.